Listed below are T cell receptor beta chains from one sample, sequenced in a study of blood T cell repertoires in COVID-19. The protocol was immunoSEQ multiplex PCR, while the TCRdb copy is restricted to in-frame clones and leaves out a portion. The sample has roughly 200,000 clones, more than 75% seen once. Sample: peripheral blood. The source of these receptors is a man aged 60 to 69 with acute or convalescent COVID-19. Both conserved end residues are part of each CDR3. The D gene is left open where the match is weak. Clone size is stated in some rows and not others, as once, few, many or a class when expanded.

>TRBJ1-2|many|TRBV4-3|NA
TGCGCCAGCAGCCAAGATGGCGGGGGTCGTAGTGGCTACACCTTC
CASSQDGGGRSGYTF
>TRBJ2-6|NA|TRBV6-2/TRBV6-3|TRBD1
TGTGCCAGCAGTTACGTTAAGGACAGGGGGTTATCTGGGGCCAACGTCCTGACTTTC
CASSYVKDRGLSGANVLTF
>TRBJ1-5|NA|TRBV2|NA
TGTGCCAGCAGCTCTTCCAGCGGTACGGGTGGTCAGCCCCAGCATTTT
CASSSSSGTGGQPQHF
>TRBJ1-3|NA|TRBV6-6|TRBD1
TGTGCCAGCAGTACCGGGACAGGGAACTCTGGAAACACCATATATTTT
CASSTGTGNSGNTIYF
>TRBJ1-6|NA|TRBV5-4|NA
TGTGCCAGCAGCCCGGGGACAAATAGTAATTCACCCCTCCACTTT
CASSPGTNSNSPLHF
>TRBJ2-3|NA|TRBV24-1|TRBD2
TGTGCCACCAGTGACACCTCTAGCGGGGGGTGGTCAGATACGCAGTATTTT
CATSDTSSGGWSDTQYF
>TRBJ1-3|NA|TRBV11-2|NA
TGTGCCAGCAGCGCCTACAGGAGACTCTCTGGAAACACCATATATTTT
CASSAYRRLSGNTIYF
>TRBJ2-1|NA|TRBV9|TRBD2
TGTGCCAGCAGCGTAGTCGGGGGGGCGCTAAGCTCCTACAATGAGCAGTTCTTC
CASSVVGGALSSYNEQFF
>TRBJ2-7|once|TRBV28|TRBD1
TGTGCCAGCAGCTGGGGACAGGGGGCCTACGAGCAGTACTTC
CASSWGQGAYEQYF
>TRBJ2-1|NA|TRBV11-2|TRBD2
TGTGCCAGCAGCTTAATAGGGGCGTCGGGGGGGCGCAATGAGCAGTTCTTC
CASSLIGASGGRNEQFF
>TRBJ1-2|NA|TRBV30|NA
TGTGCCTGGAGCCCCGGGGGGCACGGCTACACCTTC
CAWSPGGHGYTF
>TRBJ1-4|few|TRBV7-2|NA
TGTGCCAGCAGCCGGATGACAGTTCTCAATGAAAAACTGTTTTTT
CASSRMTVLNEKLFF
>TRBJ1-1|NA|TRBV28|NA
TGTGCCAGCAGTCTCCCGGGACAATTGAACACTGAAGCTTTCTTT
CASSLPGQLNTEAFF
>TRBJ2-7|NA|TRBV18|NA
TGTGCCAGCTCATCCAGTGTTGCTTACGAGCAGTACTTC
CASSSSVAYEQYF
>TRBJ2-2|NA|TRBV4-1|NA
TGCGCCAGCACCCCCCTAGGGGCAGGGACGAACACCGGGGAGCTGTTTTTT
CASTPLGAGTNTGELFF
>TRBJ1-6|NA|TRBV9|NA
TGTGCCAGCAGCCCTAGAGACAGGAGTAATTCACCCCTCCACTTT
CASSPRDRSNSPLHF
>TRBJ2-2|NA|TRBV12-2|NA
TGTGCAAGTCGTCCAAGGGGCTCGATTTTAACCGGGGAGCTGTTTTTT
CASRPRGSILTGELFF
>TRBJ2-3|NA|TRBV19|TRBD2
TGTGCCAGTAGTCCCCTAGGGGCGGGGGTAAGCACAGATACGCAGTATTTT
CASSPLGAGVSTDTQYF
>TRBJ1-1|NA|TRBV27|NA
TGTGCCAGCAGTCCTTATCTCGGGTTCACTGAAGCTTTCTTT
CASSPYLGFTEAFF
>TRBJ2-7|NA|TRBV7-6|NA
TGTGCCAGCAGCTCCACATCCCAGGGGAGGGACGAGCAGTACTTC
CASSSTSQGRDEQYF
>TRBJ1-3|few|TRBV7-9|TRBD1
TGTGCCAGCAACGTACTGGGACAGGGTGGAAACACCATATATTTT
CASNVLGQGGNTIYF
>TRBJ2-5|NA|TRBV6-5|TRBD2
TGTGCCAGCAGTCTGGGGGGGTACCAAGAGACCCAGTACTTC
CASSLGGYQETQYF
>TRBJ1-4|NA|TRBV7-9|TRBD1
TGTGCCAGCAGTTTCCAGGGGGCAGTCAGCGGGGAAAAACTGTTTTTT
CASSFQGAVSGEKLFF
>TRBJ1-6|NA|TRBV3-1/TRBV3-2|NA
TGTGCCAGCAGCCAAAACGGGGGTTTCTATAATTCACCCCTCCACTTT
CASSQNGGFYNSPLHF
>TRBJ1-1|NA|TRBV2|NA
TGTGCCAGCAGCGACGATCTCAGGGGAGAGGAAGCTTTCTTT
CASSDDLRGEEAFF
>TRBJ1-4|once|TRBV5-4|TRBD1
TGTGCCAGCAGCCGAACCGCAGGGACAGGGCGCGAAAAACTGTTTTTT
CASSRTAGTGREKLFF
>TRBJ2-5|NA|TRBV7-8|NA
TGTGCCAGCAGCTTAGTAATGGGGGCGGGAGAGACCCAGTACTTC
CASSLVMGAGETQYF
>TRBJ2-3|NA|TRBV3-1/TRBV3-2|NA
TGTGCCAGCAGCCAAGCGGGTACCACAGATACGCAGTATTTT
CASSQAGTTDTQYF
>TRBJ2-3|NA|TRBV3-1/TRBV3-2|TRBD2
TGTGCCAGCAGCCAAGCGGGGGGGAGCACAGATACGCAGTATTTT
CASSQAGGSTDTQYF
>TRBJ2-1|NA|TRBV13|TRBD1
TGTGCCAGCAGCTCCCCCAGGGGGACAATCCTTGAGCAGTTCTTC
CASSSPRGTILEQFF
>TRBJ1-5|NA|TRBV24-1|TRBD1
TGTGCCACCAGTGATGGGACAGGGGTAAATCAGCCCCAGCATTTT
CATSDGTGVNQPQHF
>TRBJ2-1|NA|TRBV27|TRBD1
TGTGCCAGCAGGTTGGGACAGGGCCAACCGAATGAGCAGTTCTTC
CASRLGQGQPNEQFF
>TRBJ1-2|NA|TRBV20-1|NA
TGCAGTGCTCATTCCCGGGGGGCTTCGACCTTC
CSAHSRGASTF
>TRBJ2-1|NA|TRBV7-3|NA
TGTGCCAGCAGCAAGACCCACAGTACCTACAATGAGCAGTTCTTC
CASSKTHSTYNEQFF